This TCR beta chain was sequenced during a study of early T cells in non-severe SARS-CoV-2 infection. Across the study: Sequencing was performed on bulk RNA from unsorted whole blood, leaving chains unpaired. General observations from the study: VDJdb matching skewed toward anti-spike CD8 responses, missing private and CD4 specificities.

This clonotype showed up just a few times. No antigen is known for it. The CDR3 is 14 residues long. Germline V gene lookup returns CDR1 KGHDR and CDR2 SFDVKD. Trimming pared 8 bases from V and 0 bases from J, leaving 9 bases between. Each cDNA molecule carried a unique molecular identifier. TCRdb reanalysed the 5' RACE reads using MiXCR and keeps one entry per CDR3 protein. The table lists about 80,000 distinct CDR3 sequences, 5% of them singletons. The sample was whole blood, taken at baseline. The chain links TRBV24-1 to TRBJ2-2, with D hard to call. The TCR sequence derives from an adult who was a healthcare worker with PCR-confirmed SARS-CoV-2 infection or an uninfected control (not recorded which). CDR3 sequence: CATKGKSNTGELFF. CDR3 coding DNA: TGTGCCACCAAAGGCAAATCGAACACCGGGGAGCTGTTTTTT.